What follows describes a single T cell receptor beta chain. Its antigen is currently unknown. The CDR3 length is 11 residues. Trimming at V came to 6 bases and at J to 8 bases, leaving 3 bases not matched to a gene. The germline gives CDR1 SNHLY, CDR2 FYNNEI. This sample was taken from a study of cytomegalovirus exposure and HLA in healthy donors. This PCR relied on a set of 60 Vbeta primers and 13 Jbeta primers. Profiled with immunoSEQ multiplex PCR; TCRdb holds only in-frame clones, not every one. The data hold about 130,000 clones, with around 72% observed a single time. Points from the study as a whole: Associated with HLA alleles at 0.05 false discovery rate in a later analysis were about 17,000 TCR beta sequences.

Sequenced: PBMCs. The rearrangement joins TRBV2 to TRBJ1-1, with 7 nucleotides matching TRBD1. This receptor was identified in a woman aged 40 to 55 in good health and CMV-seronegative. CDR3 protein: CASSDRVEAFF. CDR3 in DNA: TGTGCCAGCAGCGACAGGGTCGAAGCTTTCTTT.